These 25 T cell receptor beta chains originate from one sample sequenced in a study of cytomegalovirus exposure and HLA in healthy donors. This PCR relied on a set of 60 Vbeta primers and 13 Jbeta primers. Data came from immunoSEQ multiplex PCR; TCRdb stores just in-frame clones and leaves some out. The sample records around 150,000 clones, about 80% being singletons. Sequencing was performed on PBMCs. The receptors derive from a woman in her 50s in good health and CMV-seronegative.

The table lists this clone with a few counts. The CDR3 loop is CASSSFGTLKAKDEKLFF. The DNA for the CDR3 is TGTGCCAGCAGTTCATTCGGGACACTCAAAGCTAAAGATGAAAAACTGTTTTTT. The chain recombines TRBV27 with TRBJ1-4; D is perhaps TRBD1 (6 bases). The V gene lost 4 bases and the J gene lost 6 bases, with 24 bases spanning the gap. CDR3 size: 18 residues. Germline values: CDR1 MNHEY, CDR2 SMNVEV (reference sequence).

The rearrangement links TRBV12-5 to TRBJ1-2; 9 bases are a match to TRBD1. J gave up 5 bases and V 3 bases, and 4 bases lay outside the gene matches. The germline V gene encodes CDR1 LGHNT and CDR2 FRNRAP. The CDR3 has 14 amino acids. The CDR3 DNA follows: TGTGCTAGTGGTTTAAGCGGGACAGGGTATGGCTACACCTTC. Its translation is CASGLSGTGYGYTF.

This chain links TRBV28 with TRBJ2-7; D is perhaps TRBD2 (5 bases). From germline, CDR1 is MDHEN and CDR2 SYDVKM. The length of the CDR3 is 16 residues. The V and J ends lost 3 bases and 3 bases respectively, with 18 bases between them. The CDR3 loop is CASSFGGSGKYYEQYF. The DNA for the CDR3 is TGTGCCAGCAGTTTCGGAGGAAGTGGGAAATACTACGAGCAGTACTTC. Full variable domain (missing parts from reference TRBV28 and TRBJ2-7): DVKVTQSSRYLVKRTGEKVFLECVQDMDHENMFWYRQDPGLGLRLIYFSYDVKMKEKGDIPEGYSVSREKKERFSLILESASTNQTSMYLCASSFGGSGKYYEQYFGPGTRLTVT.

This clone was observed a few times. The rearrangement links TRBV18 to TRBJ2-5; 7 bases match TRBD2. V was clipped by 4 bases and J by 4 bases; unmatched bases: 12. Looked up from germline, CDR1 is KGHSH and CDR2 is LQKENI. This CDR3 has 16 amino acids. The CDR3 protein is CASSRDSGVNGETQYF. The CDR3 DNA reads TGTGCCAGCTCACGCGACAGCGGGGTTAATGGAGAGACCCAGTACTTC.

The chain employs TRBV7-2 and TRBJ2-7, with TRBD1 matching 8 bases. V dropped 1 base and J dropped 3; count of bases not matched to a gene: 2. Germline CDR1 and CDR2: SGHTA and FQGNSA. The CDR3 is 14 amino acids. This CDR3 reads CASSLGQGLYEQYF. The CDR3 DNA reads TGTGCCAGCAGCTTAGGACAGGGGCTCTACGAGCAGTACTTC.

V usage is TRBV5-1 and J usage is TRBJ1-1, with a tentative D call TRBD1 (6 bases). The CDR3 runs to 15 residues. Between the trimmed V and J ends, which lost 2 bases and 8 bases, there was a span of 19 bases. Germline loops: CDR1 SGHRS, CDR2 YFSETQ. CDR3 amino acids: CASSFEVGGAQEAFF. Here the CDR3 DNA reads TGCGCCAGCAGCTTCGAGGTTGGGGGGGCTCAGGAAGCTTTCTTT.

The chain carries TRBV7-8 and TRBJ1-1; weak D call: TRBD1 (6 bases). Germline CDR1 reads SGHVS; CDR2 reads FQNEAQ. Trimming shortened V by 5 bases and J by 0 bases, and 13 bases separated the two germline ends. This CDR3 region has 15 residues. The CDR3: CASSLPWGLNTEAFF. CDR3 in DNA: TGTGCCAGCAGCCTCCCGTGGGGGCTGAACACTGAAGCTTTCTTT. Based on the CDR3 plus reference TRBV7-8 and TRBJ1-1, the full variable domain is GAGVSQSPRYKVAKRGQDVALRCDPISGHVSLFWYQQALGQGPEFLTYFQNEAQLDKSGLPSDRFFAERPEGSVSTLKIQRTQQEDSAVYLCASSLPWGLNTEAFFGQGTRLTVV.

The CDR3 DNA reads as TGTGCCAGCAGCTGGACAGGGGACATCTATAATTCACCCCTCCACTTT. Translation: CASSWTGDIYNSPLHF. This chain uses TRBV9 with TRBJ1-6, with TRBD1 matching over 9 bases. Germline V lookup: CDR1 SGDLS, CDR2 YYNGEE. CDR3 size: 16 residues. With 4 bases clipped from V and 3 bases from J, the junction kept 5 bases outside the gene matches.

This clone was found once. Written as DNA, the CDR3 is TGCAGCGTTGATGCGGATAACTATGGCTACACCTTC. This translates into CSVDADNYGYTF. J is TRBJ1-2 and V is TRBV29-1; D is ambiguous. Germline loops: CDR1 SQVTM, CDR2 ANQGSEA. The CDR3 is 12 residues long. V lost 3 bases and J 1 base, leaving 6 bases between the germline ends.

This chain joins TRBV27 and TRBJ1-1; 8 bases map to TRBD1. Germline CDR1 and CDR2: MNHEY and SMNVEV (reference sequence). The CDR3 has 15 amino acids. J gave up 8 bases and V 5 bases, and 13 bases lay outside the gene matches. CDR3 in amino acids: CASSRTQTGASEAFF. The CDR3 DNA sequence: TGTGCCAGCAGTCGGACGCAGACAGGGGCTTCCGAAGCTTTCTTT.

This clone has a single count. V gene TRBV2 combines with J gene TRBJ1-5; D may be TRBD1 (6 bases). This CDR3 is 13 amino acids long. Trimming removed 2 bases from V and 7 bases from J, with 9 bases in between. From germline, CDR1 is SNHLY and CDR2 FYNNEI. CDR3 in DNA: TGTGCCAGCAGTGAAAGGACAGTGCAGCCCCAGCATTTT. Translation: CASSERTVQPQHF.

The V call is TRBV10-3, the J call TRBJ1-3, with a possible D match to TRBD1 (5 bases). CDR1 and CDR2 from the germline V gene are ENHRY and SYGVKD. CDR3 length: 15 amino acids. Trimming took off 5 bases at V and 0 bases at J, with 11 bases between the two ends. CDR3 DNA sequence: TGTGCCATCAGTCAGGGTCCCCTCTCTGGAAACACCATATATTTT. Amino acids: CAISQGPLSGNTIYF.

The chain has TRBV27 and TRBJ2-7, with 8 bases lining up with TRBD1. V lost 2 bases and J lost 0; bases outside the gene matches: 15. Germline V CDR1 and CDR2: MNHEY, SMNVEV (reference sequence). There are 19 residues in the CDR3. The CDR3 loop is CASSLLRGRGVKPSYEQYF. For the CDR3, the DNA is TGTGCCAGCAGTTTACTCAGGGGGCGGGGCGTAAAACCCTCCTACGAGCAGTACTTC.

The chain joins TRBV28 to TRBJ1-5, with D hard to call. This CDR3 contains 15 residues. V lost 2 bases and J lost 3, with 11 bases in between. Germline V gene data show CDR1 as MDHEN and CDR2 as SYDVKM. The CDR3 spells CASSLGGRANQPQHF. The DNA for the CDR3 is TGTGCCAGCAGTTTAGGTGGGAGGGCCAATCAGCCCCAGCATTTT.

This clone was seen more than once but under ten times. The V call is TRBV6-1, the J call TRBJ2-7; 13 bases are shared with TRBD2. J lost 3 bases, V lost 3 bases, and 2 bases had no gene match. Germline V gene data show CDR1 as MNHNS and CDR2 as SASEGT. The CDR3 has 15 residues. Here the CDR3 DNA reads TGTGCCAGCAGTGAGGGACTAGCGGGATTCTACGAGCAGTACTTC. Amino acid sequence: CASSEGLAGFYEQYF.

The chain has TRBV5-1 and TRBJ1-4, with TRBD1 matching 9 bases. Germline V CDR1 and CDR2: SGHRS, YFSETQ. CDR3 length: 14 residues. V lost 6 bases, J lost 7 bases, and 7 bases stayed unmatched. CDR3 nucleotides: TGCGCCAGCACTCAGTTGGACAGGGGTGAAAAACTGTTTTTT. Its protein is CASTQLDRGEKLFF.

This clone was found a few times. The chain links TRBV6-1 to TRBJ1-5; D is ambiguous. Trimming removed 2 bases from V and 7 bases from J, with 9 bases in between. Germline V CDR1 and CDR2: MNHNS, SASEGT. CDR3 length: 13 amino acids. CDR3 in amino acids: CASSEILEQPQHF. For the CDR3, the DNA is TGTGCCAGCAGTGAAATCTTAGAGCAGCCCCAGCATTTT.

The chain couples TRBV9 to TRBJ1-2; D call uncertain. The V end was cut by 0 bases, the J end by 6 bases, with 6 bases between. CDR3 length: 12 amino acids. The germline V gene has CDR1 SGDLS and CDR2 YYNGEE. The chain's CDR3 is CASSVDQDGYTF. In nucleotides, the CDR3 is TGTGCCAGCAGCGTAGATCAGGATGGCTACACCTTC. Using reference TRBV9 and TRBJ1-2 for the parts outside the CDR3, the full variable domain is DSGVTQTPKHLITATGQRVTLRCSPRSGDLSVYWYQQSLDQGLQFLIQYYNGEERAKGNILERFSAQQFPDLHSELNLSSLELGDSALYFCASSVDQDGYTFGSGTRLTVV.

This clone came up once. This chain joins TRBV14 and TRBJ2-5; the match to TRBD2 covers 10 bases. Germline assignment: CDR1 SGHDN and CDR2 FVKESK. This CDR3 is built from 15 residues. Germline trimming cut 4 bases from V and 5 bases from J; bases unmatched to any gene: 7. As DNA, the CDR3 is TGTGCCAGCAGCCGGGGCCTAGCGGGAGCGGAGACCCAGTACTTC. Translation: CASSRGLAGAETQYF.

CDR3 nucleotides: TGTGCCAGCAGCTTTATTGACGGACGGGGGACCTACGAGCAGTACTTC. It is translated as CASSFIDGRGTYEQYF. The V and J genes are TRBV5-6 and TRBJ2-7, with D perhaps TRBD2 (6 bases). The CDR3 covers 16 residues. The V gene lost 2 bases and the J gene lost 2 bases, with 17 bases spanning the gap. CDR1 is SGHDT and CDR2 is YYEEEE in the germline V gene.

The rearrangement joins TRBV6-1 to TRBJ1-5; D is undetermined. This CDR3 contains 18 residues. CDR1 and CDR2 (germline): MNHNS, SASEGT. The V end lost 1 base, the J end lost 0 bases, and 16 bases lay between the germline ends. The CDR3 nucleotides are TGTGCCAGCAGTGAAGAGCGTATAGTCTCCTATAGCAATCAGCCCCAGCATTTT. This gives the protein CASSEERIVSYSNQPQHF.

The chain combines TRBV6-1 with TRBJ2-1; D ambiguous. The germline V gene encodes CDR1 MNHNS and CDR2 SASEGT. The CDR3 has 12 residues. V lost 2 bases and J 8 bases, leaving 7 bases between the germline ends. The CDR3 region has the DNA TGTGCCAGCAGTGAAATGCTACATGAGCAGTTCTTC. This encodes CASSEMLHEQFF.

The J gene is TRBJ2-1, the V gene TRBV28; D is possibly TRBD1 (6 bases). Per germline, CDR1 MDHEN and CDR2 SYDVKM. V was pared by 3 bases and J by 10 bases, with 10 bases between. This CDR3 is built from 12 residues. The DNA for the CDR3 is TGTGCCAGCAGTTTGATAACAGGGGAGCAGTTCTTC. Its protein is CASSLITGEQFF.

This chain connects TRBV6-1 to TRBJ1-1; D is perhaps TRBD1 (6 bases). The V gene lost 2 bases and the J gene lost 7 bases, with 11 bases spanning the gap. The CDR3 has 13 residues. Germline-derived CDR1 and CDR2 are MNHNS and SASEGT. Here the CDR3 DNA reads TGTGCCAGCAGTGAACAGGGGAGGGGTGAAGCTTTCTTT. As protein: CASSEQGRGEAFF.

The chain recombines TRBV4-3 with TRBJ1-6, with a weak D call TRBD1 (5 bases). Trimming left V 3 bases short and J 10 bases short, with 13 bases between. This CDR3 contains 14 residues. Looked up from germline, CDR1 is LGHNA and CDR2 is YSLEER. The CDR3 loop reads CASSQRQNSSPLHF. In DNA, the CDR3 is TGCGCCAGCAGCCAGCGACAGAATAGCTCACCCCTCCACTTT.